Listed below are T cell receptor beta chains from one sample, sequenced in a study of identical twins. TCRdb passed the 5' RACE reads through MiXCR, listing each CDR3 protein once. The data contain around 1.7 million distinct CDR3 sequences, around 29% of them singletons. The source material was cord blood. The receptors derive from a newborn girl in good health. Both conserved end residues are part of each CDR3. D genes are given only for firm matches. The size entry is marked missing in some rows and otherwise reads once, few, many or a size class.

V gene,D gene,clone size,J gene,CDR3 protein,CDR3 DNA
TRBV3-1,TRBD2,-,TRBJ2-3,CASSLLAGGPTTDTQYF,TGTGCCAGCAGTCTACTAGCGGGGGGGCCTACCACAGATACGCAGTATTTT
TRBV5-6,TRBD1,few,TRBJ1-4,CASSLWDRREKLFF,TGTGCCAGCAGCTTGTGGGACAGGCGGGAAAAACTGTTTTTT
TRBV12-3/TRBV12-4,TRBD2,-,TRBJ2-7,CASSPGGGGGSYEQYF,TGTGCCAGCAGTCCGGGTGGGGGGGGAGGCTCCTACGAGCAGTACTTC
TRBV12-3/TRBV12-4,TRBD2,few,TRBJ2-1,CASSPGLVSDNEQFF,TGTGCCAGCAGTCCGGGACTAGTGAGTGACAATGAGCAGTTCTTC
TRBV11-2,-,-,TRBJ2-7,CASSPSPEKERGYEQYF,TGTGCCAGCAGCCCTAGCCCGGAGAAGGAAAGGGGCTACGAGCAGTACTTC
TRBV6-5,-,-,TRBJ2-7,CASSPSAGSREQYF,TGTGCCAGCAGCCCCTCGGCAGGTTCGCGCGAGCAGTACTTC
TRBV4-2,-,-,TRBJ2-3,CASSQDWRDGDTQYF,TGTGCCAGCAGCCAAGATTGGCGAGACGGGGATACGCAGTATTTT
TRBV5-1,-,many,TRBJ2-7,CASSLDSPYEQYF,TGCGCCAGCAGCTTGGACAGCCCCTACGAGCAGTACTTC
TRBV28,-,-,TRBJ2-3,CASSFALETTEVTDTQYF,TGTGCCAGCAGTTTCGCCTTAGAGACTACCGAAGTCACAGATACGCAGTATTTT
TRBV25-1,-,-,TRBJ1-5,CASSDPGTANQPQHF,TGTGCCAGCAGTGACCCCGGGACGGCTAATCAGCCCCAGCATTTT
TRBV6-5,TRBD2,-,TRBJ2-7,CASKGLAGYYEQYF,TGTGCCAGCAAAGGGCTAGCGGGTTACTACGAGCAGTACTTC
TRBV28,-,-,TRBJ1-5,CASSLGGVQPQHF,TGTGCCAGCAGTTTGGGTGGCGTGCAGCCCCAGCATTTT
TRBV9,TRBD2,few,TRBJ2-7,CASSGTSAYNEQYF,TGTGCCAGCAGCGGGACTAGCGCCTACAATGAGCAGTACTTC
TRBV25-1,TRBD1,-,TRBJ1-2,CASSEGGTGTNYGYTF,TGTGCCAGCAGTGAAGGTGGGACAGGGACCAACTATGGCTACACCTTC
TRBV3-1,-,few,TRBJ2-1,CASSASWGGNEQFF,TGTGCCAGCAGCGCTTCTTGGGGTGGGAATGAGCAGTTCTTC
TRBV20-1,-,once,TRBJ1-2,CRVPGYTF,TGCAGGGTCCCGGGCTACACCTTC
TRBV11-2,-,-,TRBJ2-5,CASSLDAGRETQYF,TGTGCCAGCAGCTTAGATGCCGGCCGAGAGACCCAGTACTTC
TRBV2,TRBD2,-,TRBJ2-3,CASRERGGTDTQYF,TGTGCCAGCCGAGAGCGGGGGGGCACAGATACGCAGTATTTT
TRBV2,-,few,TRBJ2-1,CASSGVKGYNEQFF,TGTGCCAGCAGTGGGGTAAAGGGGTACAATGAGCAGTTCTTC
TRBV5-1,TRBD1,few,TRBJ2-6,CASVKGTVSGANVLTF,TGCGCCAGCGTAAAGGGGACAGTGTCTGGGGCCAACGTCCTGACTTTC
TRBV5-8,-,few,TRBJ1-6,CASSLTALISYNSPLHF,TGTGCCAGCAGCCTGACAGCCCTTATCTCCTATAATTCACCCCTCCACTTT
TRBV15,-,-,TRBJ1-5,CATSLQGVGQPQHF,TGTGCCACCAGTCTACAAGGTGTAGGTCAGCCCCAGCATTTT
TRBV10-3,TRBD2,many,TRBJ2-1,CATRLAGGPGEQFF,TGTGCCACCAGACTAGCGGGAGGGCCTGGTGAGCAGTTCTTC
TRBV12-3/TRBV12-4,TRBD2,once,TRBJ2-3,CASSPQLRLAGDTQYF,TGTGCCAGCAGTCCCCAGTTGAGGCTAGCGGGAGATACGCAGTATTTT
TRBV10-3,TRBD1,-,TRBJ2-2,CAISRTGTGMGRLPGELFF,TGTGCCATCAGCCGAACCGGGACAGGGATGGGTCGCTTACCCGGGGAGCTGTTTTTT
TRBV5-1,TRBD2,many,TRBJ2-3,CASSGGTRSDTQYF,TGCGCCAGCAGCGGGGGGACTAGATCAGATACGCAGTATTTT
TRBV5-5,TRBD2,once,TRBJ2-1,CASSFLREFNEQFF,TGTGCCAGCAGCTTCCTGCGGGAGTTCAATGAGCAGTTCTTC
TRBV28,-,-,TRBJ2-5,CASSLRVPATQYF,TGTGCCAGCAGCCTTCGAGTTCCTGCGACCCAGTACTTC
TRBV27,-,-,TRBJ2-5,CASSDPGVKTQYF,TGTGCCAGCAGCGACCCGGGGGTAAAGACCCAGTACTTC
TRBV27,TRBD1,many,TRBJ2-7,CASSLFRQGRRYEQYF,TGTGCCAGCAGTTTATTTCGACAGGGAAGGAGGTACGAGCAGTACTTC
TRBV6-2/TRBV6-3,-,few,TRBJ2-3,CASKPVIGPRTDTQYF,TGTGCCAGCAAACCCGTTATAGGTCCGCGCACAGATACGCAGTATTTT
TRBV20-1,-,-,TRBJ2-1,CSARRLVVYNEQFF,TGCAGTGCTAGGCGGCTAGTAGTCTACAATGAGCAGTTCTTC
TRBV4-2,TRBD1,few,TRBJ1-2,CASSHPQGVGYGYTF,TGTGCCAGCAGCCATCCACAGGGGGTTGGGTATGGCTACACCTTC
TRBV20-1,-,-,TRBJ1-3,CSASGTGNTIYF,TGCAGTGCCTCCGGGACTGGAAACACCATATATTTT
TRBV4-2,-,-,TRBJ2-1,CASSRARLREDHGEQFF,TGTGCCAGCAGCCGCGCTAGGTTGAGGGAGGATCATGGTGAGCAGTTCTTC
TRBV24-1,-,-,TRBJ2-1,CATSDLQSDEQFF,TGTGCCACCAGTGATTTGCAGTCCGATGAGCAGTTCTTC
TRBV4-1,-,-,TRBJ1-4,CASSQDPLAGNEKLFF,TGCGCCAGCAGCCAAGATCCTTTGGCAGGGAATGAAAAACTGTTTTTT
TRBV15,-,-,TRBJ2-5,CATSRQGSNEQYF,TGTGCCACCAGCAGACAGGGGTCCAATGAGCAGTACTTC
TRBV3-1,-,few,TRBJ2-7,CASSQERQYEQYF,TGTGCCAGCAGCCAAGAGCGGCAATACGAGCAGTACTTC
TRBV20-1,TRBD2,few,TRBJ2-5,CSARDPSGFQETQYF,TGCAGTGCTAGAGACCCTAGCGGGTTCCAAGAGACCCAGTACTTC
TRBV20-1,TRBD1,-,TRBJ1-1,CSASQQGPADTEAFF,TGCAGTGCTAGCCAACAGGGGCCCGCGGACACTGAAGCTTTCTTT
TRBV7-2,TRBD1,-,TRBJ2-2,CASSLKGQGGYDTGELFF,TGTGCCAGCAGCTTAAAGGGACAGGGGGGATATGACACCGGGGAGCTGTTTTTT
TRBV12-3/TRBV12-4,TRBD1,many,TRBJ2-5,CASSSTGGSSDQETQYF,TGTGCCAGCAGTTCAACAGGGGGTTCTAGCGACCAAGAGACCCAGTACTTC
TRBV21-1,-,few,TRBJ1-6,CASSSPGALSSYNSPLHF,TGTGCCAGCAGCAGTCCAGGGGCGCTAAGCTCCTATAATTCACCCCTCCACTTT
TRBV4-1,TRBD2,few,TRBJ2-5,CASSQTPGLGETQYF,TGCGCCAGCAGCCAAACGCCGGGACTAGGAGAGACCCAGTACTTC
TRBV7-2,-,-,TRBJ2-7,CASSFYRDYEQYF,TGTGCCAGCAGCTTTTACAGGGATTACGAGCAGTACTTC
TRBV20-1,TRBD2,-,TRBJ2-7,CSAGGGKIAHSYNEQYF,TGCAGTGCTGGGGGGGGGAAGATAGCGCACTCCTACAATGAGCAGTACTTC
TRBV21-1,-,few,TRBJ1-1,CASSKVGRGEVNTEAFF,TGTGCCAGCAGCAAAGTGGGCAGGGGGGAGGTGAACACTGAAGCTTTCTTT
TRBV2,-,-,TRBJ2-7,CASSPLEAPNYEQYF,TGTGCCAGCAGTCCACTAGAAGCCCCTAACTACGAGCAGTACTTC
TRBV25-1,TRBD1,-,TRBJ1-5,CASSESGQGNQPQHF,TGTGCCAGCAGTGAATCCGGACAGGGCAATCAGCCCCAGCATTTT
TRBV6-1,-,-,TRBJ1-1,CASSEWLGVTEAFF,TGTGCCAGCAGTGAATGGTTAGGGGTCACTGAAGCTTTCTTT